The 18 T cell receptor beta chains below come from one sample, sequenced in a study of cytotoxic CD8 clonotypes in ibrutinib-treated CLL. Measured with immunoSEQ multiplex PCR; TCRdb has only the in-frame clones, and not every one. Among about 200,000 clones listed, about 72% were seen once. The starting material was PBMCs, obtained after 24 months of ibrutinib treatment. Receptor source: a human donor with chronic lymphocytic leukemia.

This clone was seen more than once but under ten times. CDR3 in DNA: TGTGCCAGCTCAGTCGACCCGGGGGGTGGCTATGGCTACACCTTC. The encoded protein is CASSVDPGGGYGYTF. The chain has TRBV18 and TRBJ1-2; TRBD1 is a possible D gene (5 bases). V lost 5 bases to trimming and J lost 4 bases, with 17 bases between them. The CDR3 loop spans 15 amino acids. Germline assignment: CDR1 KGHSH and CDR2 LQKENI.

V is TRBV27 and J is TRBJ1-5, with a tentative D call TRBD1 (5 bases). Trimming stripped 0 bases from V and 5 bases from J, with 14 bases between. This CDR3 is 16 amino acids long. Germline values: CDR1 MNHEY, CDR2 SMNVEV (reference sequence). This CDR3 reads CASSLSAGYGDQPQHF. CDR3 nucleotide sequence: TGTGCCAGCAGTTTATCAGCAGGGTACGGGGATCAGCCCCAGCATTTT.

The chain's CDR3 is CASSPRTGVTYEQYF. CDR3 in DNA: TGTGCCAGCAGTCCACGGACAGGGGTGACCTACGAGCAGTACTTC. The chain recombines TRBV27 with TRBJ2-7; 9 bases agree with TRBD1. V shed 5 bases, J shed 2 bases, and the junction held 7 bases outside the gene matches. Germline CDR1 MNHEY, CDR2 SMNVEV (reference sequence). This CDR3 comprises 15 residues.

The CDR3 is CASSPGNSGQGFDEAFF. CDR3 nucleotide sequence: TGCGCCAGCAGCCCCGGTAATTCGGGACAGGGATTCGATGAAGCTTTCTTT. V and J are TRBV5-1 and TRBJ1-1; 9 bases match TRBD1. The germline V gene has CDR1 SGHRS and CDR2 YFSETQ. J gave up 7 bases and V 4 bases, and 17 bases lay outside the gene matches. This CDR3 comprises 17 residues. Full variable domain (outside the CDR3, taken from reference TRBV5-1 and TRBJ1-1): KAGVTQTPRYLIKTRGQQVTLSCSPISGHRSVSWYQQTPGQGLQFLFEYFSETQRNKGNFPGRFSGRQFSNSRSEMNVSTLELGDSALYLCASSPGNSGQGFDEAFFGQGTRLTVV.

The rearrangement links TRBV6-6 to TRBJ2-7, with TRBD2 matching over 9 bases. CDR3 size: 16 residues. The V gene's germline CDR1 is MNHNY and CDR2 SVGAGI (reference sequence). J gave up 0 bases and V 2 bases, and 5 bases lay outside the gene matches. This CDR3 is CASSYGAGGPSYEQYF. In DNA form, the CDR3 reads TGTGCCAGCAGTTACGGAGCGGGAGGCCCCTCCTACGAGCAGTACTTC.

J is TRBJ1-1 and V is TRBV7-2; D ambiguous. The CDR3 runs 15 residues. V was pared by 0 bases and J by 0 bases, with 8 bases between. In germline, CDR1 is SGHTA, CDR2 FQGNSA. The CDR3, as DNA: TGTGCCAGCAGCTTAGCGGGGTGGATGAACACTGAAGCTTTCTTT. Residues: CASSLAGWMNTEAFF.

The chain is built from TRBV4-2 and TRBJ2-7; TRBD2 agrees at 7 bases. Per the germline V gene, CDR1 is LGHNA and CDR2 is YNFKEQ. CDR3 length equals 17 residues. The V and J ends lost 0 bases and 2 bases, in that order; junction bases with no gene match: 10. Here the CDR3 DNA reads TGTGCCAGCAGCCAAGATGTCAGGAGCGGGGCAGCCTACGAGCAGTACTTC. This encodes CASSQDVRSGAAYEQYF.

A few counts support this clone. The V gene is TRBV10-3, the J gene TRBJ2-2; D may be TRBD1 (5 bases). The CDR3 consists of 15 residues. V was clipped by 4 bases and J by 3 bases, with 12 bases between them. CDR1 and CDR2 (germline): ENHRY, SYGVKD. DNA for the CDR3: TGTGCCATCAGTGGGGCAGGGCAGGACACCGGGGAGCTGTTTTTT. Protein: CAISGAGQDTGELFF.

This clone was seen a few times. The chain links TRBV18 to TRBJ1-2; weak D call: TRBD1 (6 bases). The V and J ends lost 5 bases and 6 bases respectively, with 19 bases between them. Germline CDR1 and CDR2: KGHSH and LQKENI. The CDR3 loop spans 15 amino acids. For the CDR3, the DNA is TGTGCCAGCTCAGTAAATGTGGCAGGGGCCGATGGCTACACCTTC. Its protein is CASSVNVAGADGYTF.

V is TRBV28 and J is TRBJ2-1; TRBD2 matches 8 bases. The ends lost 6 bases at V and 8 bases at J; junction bases unmatched: 12. Per the germline V gene, CDR1 is MDHEN and CDR2 is SYDVKM. The CDR3 runs 15 residues. The CDR3 spells CASRGKAGEGDEQFF. For the CDR3, the DNA is TGTGCCAGCAGGGGGAAAGCGGGAGAAGGCGATGAGCAGTTCTTC.

V is TRBV19 and J is TRBJ2-5; TRBD1 aligns across 9 bases. The CDR3 consists of 15 residues. Germline-derived CDR1 and CDR2 are LNHDA and SQIVND (reference sequence). Trimming at V came to 5 bases and at J to 5 bases, leaving 9 bases not matched to a gene. The DNA of the CDR3 is TGTGCCAGTAGTTCATCCGGGACAGGGTTTGAGACCCAGTACTTC. Translating gives CASSSSGTGFETQYF.

The chain is built from TRBV10-2 and TRBJ2-1; D is perhaps TRBD2 (5 bases). This CDR3 spans 15 amino acids. With 6 bases removed from V and 0 bases from J, the gap between germline ends came to 12 bases. Per germline, CDR1 WSHSY and CDR2 SAAADI. The CDR3 loop is CASRVRGSSYNEQFF. The CDR3, as DNA: TGCGCCAGCAGGGTACGGGGATCCTCCTACAATGAGCAGTTCTTC.

The genes are TRBV11-3 and TRBJ2-1; D may be TRBD2 (5 bases). Germline CDR1 SGHNT, CDR2 YENEEA. The V end was cut by 4 bases, the J end by 9 bases, with 13 bases between. This CDR3 comprises 13 residues. CDR3 amino acids: CASSSETRGEQFF. In nucleotides, the CDR3 is TGTGCCAGCAGCTCCGAGACCCGGGGTGAGCAGTTCTTC.

The V and J genes are TRBV7-9 and TRBJ2-7, with a weak D call TRBD1 (6 bases). CDR1 SEHNR and CDR2 FQNEAQ come from the germline V gene (reference sequence). This CDR3 spans 18 amino acids. Deletions cut 5 bases from V and 3 bases from J, with 26 bases between. DNA for the CDR3: TGTGCCAGCAGCCAATTTGCCAGGGGCAATGGGATAATCTACGAGCAGTACTTC. Its translation: CASSQFARGNGIIYEQYF.

This clone showed up just a few times. This chain joins TRBV30 and TRBJ1-5, with no clear D. V was clipped by 0 bases and J by 2 bases, with 8 bases between them. CDR3 length: 14 amino acids. Germline loops: CDR1 GTSNPN, CDR2 SVGIG (reference sequence). For the CDR3, the DNA is TGTGCCTGGAGTGTACCTAGGGGCAATCAGCCCCAGCATTTT. This codes for CAWSVPRGNQPQHF.

The chain joins TRBV27 to TRBJ2-1; 8 bases fit TRBD2. With 5 bases clipped from V and 2 bases from J, the junction kept 11 bases outside the gene matches. Germline V lookup: CDR1 MNHEY, CDR2 SMNVEV (reference sequence). The CDR3 contains 17 residues. The CDR3 is CASSPEWIAGTYNEQFF. CDR3 nucleotide sequence: TGTGCCAGCAGTCCCGAGTGGATAGCGGGGACCTACAATGAGCAGTTCTTC.

The chain is built from TRBV5-1 and TRBJ2-7; D unresolved. This CDR3 comprises 14 residues. The V and J ends lost 5 bases and 2 bases respectively, with 14 bases between them. Germline assignment: CDR1 SGHRS and CDR2 YFSETQ. CDR3 DNA sequence: TGCGCCAGCAGTTCCCCCGCAGAGCCCTACGAGCAGTACTTC. As protein: CASSSPAEPYEQYF.

This chain connects TRBV29-1 to TRBJ2-1, with 9 bases that match TRBD2. Germline V lookup: CDR1 SQVTM, CDR2 ANQGSEA. The CDR3 consists of 14 residues. The J segment lost 7 bases and the V segment lost 3 bases, leaving 7 bases of the junction unmatched. The CDR3 DNA is TGCAGCGTTGATTATAGCGGGAGTAGTAATGAGCAGTTCTTC. Protein sequence: CSVDYSGSSNEQFF.